This TCR beta chain was recovered during a study of control samples from healthy donors and cancer patients. The data were produced by immunoSEQ multiplex PCR, yet TCRdb's version contains in-frame clones alone and is incomplete. The sample gives about 120,000 clones, roughly 90% of which show up once; 2.1% is in the top ten. Germline values: CDR1 SGHRS, CDR2 YFSETQ. This CDR3 spans 20 amino acids. Trimming cost V 4 bases and J 2 bases; bases outside gene matches: 17. The receptor comes from a woman aged 50 to 60 in good health. Sequencing input: blood. The V call is TRBV5-1, the J call TRBJ2-1; TRBD2 agrees at 11 bases. The CDR3 coding sequence is TGCGCCAGCAGCCGGGGCCGGGCTAGCGGGGGGCCGGGTACCTACAATGAGCAGTTCTTC. This codes for CASSRGRASGGPGTYNEQFF.